The 4 T cell receptor beta chains presented below share a single source sample, sequenced in a study of cytomegalovirus exposure and HLA in healthy donors. In the PCR, 60 Vbeta and 13 Jbeta primers were used. Sequenced by immunoSEQ multiplex PCR; TCRdb stores in-frame clones only, minus some. The table lists about 140,000 clones, 76% of them singletons. Sequencing was performed on PBMCs. Every receptor here comes from a man in his late teens or twenties in good health and CMV-seronegative.

This clone was seen a handful of times. J is TRBJ1-1 and V is TRBV6-1; D unresolved. This CDR3 is built from 14 residues. Per germline, CDR1 MNHNS and CDR2 SASEGT. Trimming took 2 bases from V and 6 from J, leaving 13 bases between them. The CDR3 DNA reads as TGTGCCAGCAGTGAAATACGGGTGTCGGCTGAAGCTTTCTTT. Its translation: CASSEIRVSAEAFF.

This chain uses TRBV15 with TRBJ1-2; possibly TRBD1 for D (5 bases). The CDR3 is 13 residues long. Germline V lookup: CDR1 LNHNV, CDR2 YYDKDF (reference sequence). V gave up 8 bases and J gave up 4 bases, with 14 bases separating them. The chain's CDR3 is CATSRTFPYGYTF. The CDR3 DNA follows: TGTGCCACCTCCCGGACATTCCCCTATGGCTACACCTTC.

The rearrangement joins TRBV30 to TRBJ2-3; the match to TRBD1 covers 7 bases. The CDR3 has 14 residues. The V and J ends lost 8 bases and 5 bases, in that order; junction bases with no gene match: 13. The germline CDR1 and CDR2 sequences are GTSNPN and SVGIG (reference sequence). The CDR3 region is CAESAGTERDTQYF. In DNA, the CDR3 is TGTGCCGAGTCCGCCGGGACAGAAAGAGATACGCAGTATTTT. The variable domain in full, completed from reference TRBV30 and TRBJ2-3, reads SQTIHQWPATLVQPVGSPLSLECTVEGTSNPNLYWYRQAAGRGLQLLFYSVGIGQISSEVPQNLSASRPQDRQFILSSKKLLLSDSGFYLCAESAGTERDTQYFGPGTRLTVL.

The chain carries TRBV2 and TRBJ2-5; D may be TRBD1 (6 bases). Germline CDR1 reads SNHLY; CDR2 reads FYNNEI. There are 13 residues in the CDR3. Trimming stripped 3 bases from V and 11 bases from J, with 16 bases between. The CDR3 spells CASSEYRVGEQYF. For the CDR3, the DNA is TGTGCCAGCAGTGAGTACAGGGTGGGAGAGCAGTACTTC.